A selection of T cell receptor beta chains follows, all from one sample in a study of T cell repertoires in cytomegalovirus infection. TCRdb reanalysed the reads using MiXCR and keeps one entry per CDR3 protein. Of about 740,000 distinct CDR3 sequences in the sample, 35% to 45% were seen once. Input material: PBMCs. Source of these receptors: a human donor in good health (CMV status not recorded). Some clones in this sample may be carry-over from other donors' samples. Both conserved end residues are part of each CDR3. A D gene is named only where the DNA matches it firmly. Where a row states a size, it is once, few, many or the class of an expanded clone; other rows omit it.

clone size | J gene | D gene | V gene | CDR3 DNA | CDR3 protein
few | TRBJ2-3 | - | TRBV6-1 | TGTGCCAGCAGTTATAACCAACGCACAGATACGCAGTATTTT | CASSYNQRTDTQYF
- | TRBJ2-5 | - | TRBV12-3/TRBV12-4 | TGTGCCAGCAGTTTATCCTGGGACGCACGACAAGAGACCCAGTACTTC | CASSLSWDARQETQYF
- | TRBJ1-2 | - | TRBV24-1 | TGTGCCACCGCGAGCCGGAACGGATATGGCTACACCTTC | CATASRNGYGYTF
- | TRBJ1-3 | - | TRBV28 | TGTGCCAGCAGTTTATGGGGGGCCCTGGGGGAAAACACCATATATTTT | CASSLWGALGENTIYF
- | TRBJ1-5 | TRBD1 | TRBV27 | TGTGCCAGCAGCCCGTTTAGGGGGACAGGGGTAGGCAATCAGCCCCAGCATTTT | CASSPFRGTGVGNQPQHF
few | TRBJ2-7 | - | TRBV5-1 | TGCGCCAGCAGCTGGTCGCGGGGAAGAGACGAGCAGTACTTC | CASSWSRGRDEQYF
- | TRBJ2-7 | TRBD1 | TRBV28 | TGTGCCAGCAGTATCCTGGGACAGGGGAAATCCTACGAGCAGTACTTC | CASSILGQGKSYEQYF
many | TRBJ2-3 | - | TRBV7-2 | TGTGCCAGCAGCCGATCCTTGCGCGCAGATACGCAGTATTTT | CASSRSLRADTQYF
- | TRBJ2-7 | - | TRBV4-2 | TGTGCCAGCAGCCAAGGGCTAGCAACATACGAGCAGTACTTC | CASSQGLATYEQYF
many | TRBJ2-1 | - | TRBV7-2 | TGTGCCAGCAGCTTAGCGGCCCAGAATGAGCAGTTCTTC | CASSLAAQNEQFF
few | TRBJ2-1 | - | TRBV28 | TGTGCCAGCAGTTGGGGACACCCCTCCTACAATGAGCAGTTCTTC | CASSWGHPSYNEQFF
- | TRBJ2-5 | - | TRBV2 | TGTGCCAGCAGTATTATCCATCCTGGCCTCGGGACCCAGTACTTC | CASSIIHPGLGTQYF
few | TRBJ2-7 | TRBD2 | TRBV4-1 | TGCGCCAGCAGCCCGGTTGGGACTAGCGGGGGGGCCGGGTCCTACGAGCAGTACTTC | CASSPVGTSGGAGSYEQYF
few | TRBJ2-7 | - | TRBV27 | TGTGCCAGCCACAACCAAGTACCAACTATCTTGTACGAGCAGTACTTC | CASHNQVPTILYEQYF
few | TRBJ1-1 | TRBD1 | TRBV29-1 | TGCAGCGTTAGGAGGGACAGCTCATTGAACACTGAAGCTTTCTTT | CSVRRDSSLNTEAFF
- | TRBJ2-2 | - | TRBV6-1 | TGTGCCAGCAGTGTGGGACCCTCCGCCGGGGAGCTGTTTTTT | CASSVGPSAGELFF
- | TRBJ1-1 | TRBD1 | TRBV7-4 | TGTGCCAGCAGCCGGACAGGGAAGGGCCCTGAAGCTTTCTTT | CASSRTGKGPEAFF
few | TRBJ2-7 | - | TRBV4-1 | TGCGCCAGCAGCCAAGCCCAGGGGATATTACGGGACGAGCAGTACTTC | CASSQAQGILRDEQYF
- | TRBJ1-1 | TRBD1 | TRBV6-6 | TGTGCCAGCAGTTACTACAGGGGCCGAGGGGCTGAAGCTTTCTTT | CASSYYRGRGAEAFF
- | TRBJ1-1 | - | TRBV19 | TGTGCCAGCAGTTTTCGGCTTGAAGCTTTCTTT | CASSFRLEAFF
- | TRBJ1-5 | TRBD1 | TRBV6-1 | TGTGCCAGCAGAGGACAGGGCACGCAGCCCCAGCATTTT | CASRGQGTQPQHF
many | TRBJ2-3 | TRBD2 | TRBV7-2 | TGTGCCAGCAGCTTACGGGCAGCGGGGCAAGATACGCAGTATTTT | CASSLRAAGQDTQYF
- | TRBJ1-2 | - | TRBV29-1 | TGCAGCGTTGTTGCAGGGCATGGCTACACCTTC | CSVVAGHGYTF
few | TRBJ2-5 | - | TRBV20-1 | TGCAGTGCTAGTTCGGAGACCCAGTACTTC | CSASSETQYF
few | TRBJ2-7 | TRBD1 | TRBV6-6 | TGTGCCACGATCCGGGACAGGGGGATTCGTCACGAGCAGTACTTC | CATIRDRGIRHEQYF
- | TRBJ2-7 | - | TRBV28 | TGTGCCAGCGGCAGACAGGACGGGGCGTCCTACGAGCAGTACTTC | CASGRQDGASYEQYF
few | TRBJ2-3 | - | TRBV10-3 | TGTGCCATCACCGAGACTGATCATGGCACAGATACGCAGTATTTT | CAITETDHGTDTQYF
few | TRBJ1-2 | - | TRBV7-4 | TGTGCCAGCGGCGGGGGGAACATCTATGGCTACACCTTC | CASGGGNIYGYTF
many | TRBJ2-7 | - | TRBV7-9 | TGTGCCAGCAGCTGGCCGGGGGCCCAATACGAGCAGTACTTC | CASSWPGAQYEQYF
many | TRBJ2-1 | TRBD1 | TRBV7-6 | TGTGCCAGCAGCTTATTGACCCCCGGGACAGGGTCTTTGGATGAGCAGTTCTTC | CASSLLTPGTGSLDEQFF
- | TRBJ1-1 | - | TRBV11-2 | TGTGCCAGCGGCCAATTGGGGGAGAACACTGAAGCTTTCTTT | CASGQLGENTEAFF
many | TRBJ1-5 | TRBD1 | TRBV7-2 | TGTGCCAGCAGCTTAAGTGGGGACAGGCCGCATCAGCCCCAGCATTTT | CASSLSGDRPHQPQHF
- | TRBJ1-1 | - | TRBV29-1 | TGCAGCGCCGGCGGGTTCCCTGAAGCTTTCTTT | CSAGGFPEAFF
many | TRBJ2-7 | - | TRBV7-9 | TGTGCCAGCAGCTTAGTGTCTACCCGCGAGCAGTACTTC | CASSLVSTREQYF
- | TRBJ1-5 | - | TRBV27 | TGTGCCAGCAGTCCCTTCGGGGTGCAGGGGATTATATCTCAGCCCCAGCATTTT | CASSPFGVQGIISQPQHF
- | TRBJ1-1 | - | TRBV2 | TGTGCCAGCAGTGAATCGGCGCGAGCCTTGAAAGCTTTCTTT | CASSESARALKAFF
- | TRBJ1-6 | - | TRBV27 | TGTGCCAGCAGTCCCTTGGGCGTCTCCTATAATTCACCCCTCCACTTT | CASSPLGVSYNSPLHF
many | TRBJ1-3 | TRBD1 | TRBV7-2 | TGTGCCAGCAGCTTCGCCGGGACAGGGAACTCTGGAAACACCATATATTTT | CASSFAGTGNSGNTIYF
many | TRBJ2-7 | - | TRBV7-8 | TGTGCCAGCATCCCCTCTCCCCAGCGTACTTACTCCTACGAGCAGTACTTC | CASIPSPQRTYSYEQYF
- | TRBJ2-6 | - | TRBV19 | TGTGCCAGTAGTATTGTCTCCTTGACTGGGGCCAACGTCCTGACTTTC | CASSIVSLTGANVLTF
- | TRBJ1-2 | - | TRBV5-4 | TGTGCCAGCAGCCTGGGGGAGTTTTTCTACTATGGCTACACCTTC | CASSLGEFFYYGYTF